This T cell receptor (beta chain) was sequenced during a study of cytomegalovirus exposure and HLA in healthy donors (TCRdb year 2017). Concerning the study at large: In an earlier analysis of roughly 590 of the donors, around 290 Gb of sequence data and 95 million to 130 million unique TCR beta sequences from some 170 million T cells were reported. An early release covering about 600 HLA-typed donors comprised about 310 gigabases of sequencing data and tens of millions of unique TCR sequences. The genetic ancestry cluster associated with self-reported Caucasian donors included 65% to 90% of the 398 genotyped donors. The aim of the study was to test whether cataloging public T cell receptors could identify signatures of past pathogen exposure. The study profiled the T cell repertoires of hundreds of subjects by immunosequencing and related them to cytomegalovirus serostatus. In addition to the first cohort of around 670 subjects, a separate validation cohort of 130 or so different subjects was used. The study combined high-throughput TCR immunosequencing, statistical association of individual TCRs with disease status, and machine learning to predict cytomegalovirus infection status. A later analysis re-examined previously published TCR beta repertoires from over 500 donors and added high-resolution HLA genotyping to investigate patterns of TCR occurrence. In the later analysis, no new phenotypic data were used to find candidate immune exposures; instead, reliance was placed on TCR beta sequences and their occurrence across donors. An earlier analysis of several hundred of the donors applied high-throughput TCR beta sequencing to assess whether each TCR beta V gene segment acted as functional or pseudogenic. Alongside the repertoire data, information on donor age, sex, ethnicity and CMV serostatus was compiled. Genome-wide SNP genotypes for about three fifths of the roughly 670 donors were used in a later genetic analysis, which treated that subset as a discovery cohort. Every discovery cohort repertoire had been produced on one sequencing platform. Both class I and class II loci were covered by HLA typing, at four-digit resolution. The number of typed donors differed by locus: about 620-640 for A, B, C, DRB1 and DQB1; 522 for DQA1; 606 for DPA1; and roughly 450 for DPB1. Five DR-DQ haplotypes were treated as single units for association and clustering because of strong linkage in the cohort. On average, roughly 250,000 unique TCR beta nucleotide sequences were sequenced per donor among roughly 430 genotyped donors of the cohort, with approximately 18% of those sequences being non-productive.

The library was produced with the immunoSEQ multiplex PCR assay. A mixture of 60 forward primers for TCR Vbeta segments and 13 reverse primers for TCR Jbeta segments was used in the multiplex PCR. The CDR3 region of rearranged TCR beta genes was amplified from genomic DNA by a multiplex PCR assay. On the Illumina HiSeq System, the amplified TCR beta libraries were sequenced as 87-base-pair reads. As for how the authors treated the data: In a later analysis, about 80 million unique TCR beta chains were counted across the roughly 700 repertoires, and around 11 million of these chains were shared by at least two donors. A nearest-neighbor algorithm error-corrected the raw reads and collapsed the reads into unique sequences, merging closely related sequences to remove PCR and sequencing errors. CDR3 sequences were aligned to IMGT reference sequences to assign V, D and J gene segments. For a sequence to be retained, a match of at least six nucleotides was required to both a V gene segment and a J gene segment. Rearrangements were called productive when the CDR3 lacked stop codons and stayed in frame with V and J; all others were non-productive. Following IMGT convention, CDR3 was defined as the stretch from the second conserved V-encoded cysteine to the conserved J-encoded phenylalanine. The earlier analysis of roughly 590 of the donors excluded any sequence lacking an unambiguous match to a single V gene segment. In an earlier analysis of about 590 of the donors, a V segment was called functional when productive rearrangements were above 56.7%, and segregating when the standard deviation between donors exceeded 5%. To diagnose cytomegalovirus status from the catalog of TCR beta chain sequences, a statistical classification framework was built. A later analysis assigned V and J genes by comparing TCR nucleotide sequences with IMGT/GENE-DB human TR gene sequences. Using the TCRdist pipeline, a later analysis assigned CDR3 sequences along with most-parsimonious VDJ recombination scenarios. A later analysis defined each TCR beta chain by its CDR3 amino acid sequence plus V-gene family, and excluded reads lacking a unique V-gene family. As a way to deal with suspected cross-contamination and a sequencing artifact, a later analysis dropped roughly 620 nucleotide sequences that were highly shared and had low generation probability. In a later analysis, a clonal expansion index for each public chain was calculated from normalized within-repertoire ranks of inferred template counts. A later analysis computed generation probabilities with a VDJ recombination model fitted to out-of-frame rearrangements, and checked the results against IGoR. Hypergeometric tests were used in a later analysis to score TCR-TCR, TCR-HLA and TCR-CMV co-occurrence, with a repertoire-size bias correction applied to the TCR pairs. False discovery rates were estimated in a later analysis by permuting HLA or CMV assignments 20 times. In a later analysis, co-occurring TCRs were grouped using DBSCAN, with TCRdist sequence similarity added in when clustering inside HLA-allele-positive subsets. Repertoires with fewer than 30,000 or more than 120,000 public chains, plus five repertoires with anomalous nucleotide sharing, were excluded from co-occurrence clustering. TCRdb stores this immuneACCESS table with in-frame sequences only. Part of the clones is absent; in the studies checked, under half of the shortfall reflects unresolved V genes, and no reason is known for the rest. V and J calls and clone size are given by that table; D and trimming were obtained from the DNA. The sample yields around 130,000 clones; around 8.5% were counted once. The ten largest clonotypes hold 5% to 7% of the sample.

The V end gives up 3 bases and the J end 1 base, leaving 5 bases in the junction not matched to a gene. The CDR3 goes from the cysteine to the phenylalanine over 15 residues. Only CDR3 DNA is held: 45 bases, read in frame from base 1. Looking up the germline V gene yields CDR1 SGHAT and CDR2 FQNNGV. Study-wide conclusions, independent of this receptor: In a later analysis, over 15,000 TCR beta sequences were associated with specific HLA alleles at a false discovery rate of 0.05. The earlier analysis of some 540 of the donors excluded approximately 15 rarely observed V segments, including chromosome 9 orphons, because counts were too low. Compared with the roughly 700-donor mean, donors in an Asian-associated ancestry cluster had fewer N-insertions in productive TCRs, according to a later genetic analysis. In both the original and validation cohorts, the classifier was reported to diagnose cytomegalovirus status with high specificity and sensitivity. When HLA alleles, especially DR and DQ, strongly co-occurred, attributing TCR associations to individual alleles was difficult. Because the 87-base-pair reads could not distinguish some IMGT-functional V segments, including TRBV6-2 and TRBV6-3, those segments were excluded. A few of the identified cytomegalovirus-associated TCR beta chains were confirmed in vitro to be specific for cytomegalovirus antigens. According to a later analysis, most CMV-associated TCR beta chains appeared to be HLA-restricted, and the HLA associations seemed to be driven largely by CMV exposure. The presence/absence analyses assumed that sequencing depth was roughly uniform across donors, and that assumption may not be true. In a later analysis, several top co-occurrence clusters were reported to appear linked to parvovirus B19, influenza, CMV and Epstein-Barr virus. The only immune exposure information available for the cohort was CMV serostatus. This cohort had only TCR beta chains sequenced, and the lack of alpha or paired-chain data limited which features could be detected. A later analysis found that TCR association rates varied across HLA loci, with DRB1 alleles showing the most associated TCRs and HLA-C alleles the fewest. In a later analysis, HLA-associated TCR beta chains were found to be more clonally expanded and to have lower generation probabilities than equally common non-associated chains. The study gave a list of over 150 TCR beta chains associated with cytomegalovirus. A cluster of highly shared sequence variants was judged likely to be a technical artifact of the sequencing pipeline. A further reported finding was that TCR beta sequences accurately predicted the HLA-A and HLA-B alleles for most subjects in the first cohort. While some public TCRs were present in many individuals, most TCR sequences turned up only very rarely across donors. Correlated functional status among segregating V segments might be attributable to linkage disequilibrium, but an unknown experimental factor could not be ruled out. The authors suggested that the approach could potentially be generalized to other disease states and immunological phenotypes. An earlier analysis of some 590 of the donors showed that most TCR beta V segments appeared in productive rearrangements either about 87% or about 30% of the time, which broadly matched IMGT annotations. Because HLA typing was unavailable for some donors at each locus, only the typed subset was used in association tests. An association between a missense DCLRE1C variant and V-gene and J-gene trimming of TCR beta chains was found in a later genetic analysis and replicated in an independent cohort.

Comments on this clone: Its recognized antigen is unknown. No much larger clone is present one base from it, and per-base qualities are unavailable.

The cohort comprised 666 healthy bone marrow donors. Cohort members were all nominally healthy when sampled, although unrecorded immune exposures were likely present. The donor tested CMV seronegative and was one of the 352 seronegative cohort members. A peripheral blood sample was provided by each donor, and peripheral blood mononuclear cells were used for TCR beta sequencing. Genomic DNA was extracted from the blood cell samples with the Qiagen DNeasy Blood Extraction Kit. The clonotype was recovered from a man aged 35-49 years in good health and CMV-seronegative. The material sequenced was PBMCs. Recombination connected TRBV11-2 to TRBJ1-1, with TRBD1 identical over 7 junction bases. For the CDR3, the sequence is CASSFRQGRNTEAFF. The DNA is as follows: TGTGCCAGCAGCTTTCGACAGGGCCGGAACACTGAAGCTTTCTTT.